This T cell receptor (beta chain) is drawn from a study of cytomegalovirus exposure and HLA in healthy donors. PCR employed 60 Vbeta and 13 Jbeta primers. The method was immunoSEQ multiplex PCR; TCRdb's version includes in-frame clones alone and lacks a portion of them. Among under 130,000 clones, 70% were seen once, and the ten largest hold under 13%. Regarding the study as a whole: Trimming of TCR beta V- and J-genes showed a link, identified in a later analysis, to a missense DCLRE1C variant. Across all donors, roughly uniform sequencing depth was an assumption of the presence/absence analyses.

For this clone: Its antigen remains unidentified.

The receptor's source is a man aged 40-49 years in good health and CMV-seropositive. Input material: PBMCs.

CDR3 amino acids: CASSINQLATWQFF. CDR3 in DNA: TGTGCCAGCAGCATAAACCAGCTAGCGACTTGGCAGTTCTTC. This chain links TRBV5-6 with TRBJ2-1, with D maybe TRBD2 (6 bases). Trimming took off 4 bases at V and 12 bases at J, with 20 bases between the two ends. Germline V gene data show CDR1 as SGHDT and CDR2 as YYEEEE. CDR3 size: 14 residues.